A single sample is the source of the 22 T cell receptor beta chains below, sequenced in a study of neurological immune-mediated disorders. One entry per CDR3 protein results from TCRdb running MiXCR on the 5' RACE reads. The table lists 45,000 to 60,000 distinct CDR3 sequences, around 2.3% of them singletons. Sequencing used PBMCs. All receptors come from a man aged 45 to 65 with multiple sclerosis.

As to this clonotype: Since a much larger clone is just one base distant, this may be a read error. This chain uses TRBV5-1 with TRBJ1-1; weak D call: TRBD1 (5 bases). Per the germline V gene, CDR1 is SGHRS and CDR2 is YFSETQ. The CDR3 spans 14 residues. The CDR3 is CANSLANGGWEAFF. DNA of the CDR3: TGCGCCAACAGCTTGGCCAACGGGGGATGGGAAGCTTTCTTT.

This clonotype has at least ten counts. J is TRBJ1-4 and V is TRBV7-8; D uncertain. Trimming removed 5 bases from V and 8 bases from J, with 9 bases in between. Looked up from germline, CDR1 is SGHVS and CDR2 is FQNEAQ. This CDR3 region has 12 residues. CDR3 loop: CASSPRPEKLFF. The CDR3 bases are TGTGCCAGCAGCCCAAGGCCCGAAAAACTGTTTTTT.

A note on this clonotype: A much bigger clone sits one base away, suggesting this may be a read error. The rearrangement joins TRBV20-1 to TRBJ2-7; the D is unclear. With 4 bases removed from V and 3 bases from J, the gap between germline ends came to 16 bases. This CDR3 is 14 amino acids long. Germline CDR1 reads DFQATT; CDR2 reads SNEGSKA (reference sequence). The CDR3 DNA follows: TGCAGTGCTAAACGACTTGAATCAGGCTACGAGCAGTACTTC. This sequence encodes CSAKRLESGYEQYF.

This clonotype was recorded many times. The chain combines TRBV7-2 with TRBJ1-6; possibly TRBD1 for D (5 bases). Trimming removed 4 bases from V and 9 bases from J, with 22 bases in between. From germline, CDR1 is SGHTA and CDR2 FQGNSA. CDR3 size: 17 residues. For the CDR3, the DNA is TGTGCCAGCAGCTCGGGCGGTTGGGGGGGTTTGGGTTCACCCCTCCACTTT. Translation gives CASSSGGWGGLGSPLHF.

This clonotype was counted many times. The chain couples TRBV3-1 to TRBJ1-2; D is possibly TRBD1 (5 bases). With 4 bases removed from V and 3 bases from J, the gap between germline ends came to 9 bases. There are 13 residues in the CDR3. Germline CDR1 LGHDT, CDR2 YNNKEL (reference sequence). The CDR3 here is CASSPQGYYGYTF. The CDR3 DNA reads TGTGCCAGCAGCCCTCAGGGTTACTATGGCTACACCTTC.

This clonotype was counted ten times or more. The chain uses TRBV7-7 and TRBJ2-5, with 11 bases lining up with TRBD1. CDR3 length equals 15 residues. After removal of 2 bases from V and 5 bases from J, the junction contained 4 bases not matched to a gene. The germline V gene has CDR1 SSHAT and CDR2 FNYEAQ (reference sequence). DNA of the CDR3: TGTGCCAGCAGCTTAACGGACAGGGGGCTCGAGACCCAGTACTTC. It translates to CASSLTDRGLETQYF.

In its sample, this clonotype was seen a few times. This chain links TRBV2 with TRBJ1-4, with D tentatively TRBD1 (5 bases). Deletions cut 8 bases from V and 2 bases from J, with 9 bases between. The CDR3 is 13 residues long. Germline loops: CDR1 SNHLY, CDR2 FYNNEI. The CDR3 here is CASGTVTNEKLFF. CDR3 bases: TGTGCCAGCGGGACCGTTACTAATGAAAAACTGTTTTTT.

In this sample, this clonotype turned up many times. This chain joins TRBV5-5 and TRBJ2-5; D is uncertain. Germline CDR1 SGHKS, CDR2 YYEKEE (reference sequence). This CDR3 has 15 residues. The V and J ends lost 1 base and 5 bases respectively, with 15 bases between them. In DNA, the CDR3 is TGTGCCAGCAGCTTGCCCCTTCCGGGCCGGGAGACCCAGTACTTC. Protein sequence: CASSLPLPGRETQYF.

This clonotype was recorded many times. The V gene is TRBV5-1, the J gene TRBJ1-4; weak D call: TRBD1 (5 bases). Germline V lookup: CDR1 SGHRS, CDR2 YFSETQ. Trimming shortened V by 0 bases and J by 0 bases, and 9 bases separated the two germline ends. The CDR3 runs to 16 residues. CDR3 region: CASSLAGGATNEKLFF. The CDR3 region has the DNA TGCGCCAGCAGCTTGGCCGGAGGGGCAACTAATGAAAAACTGTTTTTT.

This clonotype was counted only a few times. The chain is built from TRBV29-1 and TRBJ2-3; unclear D gene. V was pared by 0 bases and J by 4 bases, with 5 bases between. CDR1 SQVTM and CDR2 ANQGSEA come from the germline V gene. This CDR3 has 12 amino acids. This chain's CDR3 is CSVEESADTQYF. The CDR3 DNA is TGCAGCGTTGAAGAAAGTGCAGATACGCAGTATTTT.

This clonotype was seen at least ten times. The V call is TRBV5-5, the J call TRBJ1-5; tentative D call: TRBD1 (6 bases). The germline V gene encodes CDR1 SGHKS and CDR2 YYEKEE (reference sequence). Trimming stripped 0 bases from V and 8 bases from J, with 15 bases between. CDR3 size: 15 residues. The CDR3: CASSLVGRGREPQHF. Written as DNA, the CDR3 is TGTGCCAGCAGCTTGGTAGGCAGGGGCAGAGAGCCCCAGCATTTT.

The table lists this clonotype with many counts. The chain uses TRBV20-1 and TRBJ1-2; 11 nucleotides match TRBD1. The germline V gene has CDR1 DFQATT and CDR2 SNEGSKA (reference sequence). Unmatched junction bases numbered 9, after V lost 4 bases and J lost 8 bases. CDR3 length: 14 residues. CDR3 nucleotides: TGCAGTGCTACGATCCCGGGACAGGGGGTCGGCTACACCTTC. Protein product: CSATIPGQGVGYTF.

This clonotype was counted many times. The chain links TRBV4-2 to TRBJ1-1; 7 positions agree with TRBD1. Trimming cost V 1 base and J 5 bases; bases outside gene matches: 7. The CDR3 extends over 15 amino acids. CDR1 and CDR2 (germline): LGHNA, YNFKEQ. The CDR3 reads CASSQVRGGWTEAFF. CDR3 nucleotides: TGTGCCAGCAGCCAAGTCAGGGGGGGGTGGACTGAAGCTTTCTTT.

This clonotype was seen ten or more times. The chain is built from TRBV27 and TRBJ1-2, with 8 bases identical to TRBD1. Germline V gene lookup returns CDR1 MNHEY and CDR2 SMNVEV (reference sequence). V was clipped by 6 bases and J by 6 bases; unmatched bases: 12. The CDR3 length is 15 residues. In DNA form, the CDR3 reads TGTGCCAGCAGCGAATCCTGGACAGGGAGGAATGGCTACACCTTC. Protein product: CASSESWTGRNGYTF.

Many counts were recorded for this clonotype. V usage is TRBV12-3 or TRBV12-4 and J usage is TRBJ2-3, with TRBD2 matching 7 bases. The CDR3 spans 15 residues. The trim removed 1 base at V and 2 bases at J, leaving 3 bases unmatched. The CDR3 protein is CASSLGGGPTDTQYF. CDR3 DNA sequence: TGTGCCAGCAGTTTAGGGGGAGGGCCCACAGATACGCAGTATTTT.

This clonotype has ten or more counts. The CDR3: CSALRAGLADTQYF. In nucleotides, the CDR3 is TGCAGTGCTCTGAGAGCGGGGCTCGCAGATACGCAGTATTTT. The chain employs TRBV20-1 and TRBJ2-3, with 7 bases lining up with TRBD2. V was clipped by 5 bases and J by 4 bases; unmatched bases: 9. Germline CDR1 is DFQATT and CDR2 is SNEGSKA (reference sequence). The CDR3 contains 14 residues.

This clonotype is categorized as medium-sized. The rearrangement links TRBV5-1 to TRBJ2-5; 10 bases line up with TRBD2. The CDR3 totals 16 residues. The J segment lost 5 bases and the V segment lost 3 bases, leaving 10 bases of the junction unmatched. CDR1 SGHRS and CDR2 YFSETQ come from the germline V gene. Here the CDR3 DNA reads TGCGCCAGCAGCTCCACTAGCGGGGCGAACTGGGAGACCCAGTACTTC. Its protein is CASSSTSGANWETQYF.

At least ten counts were recorded for this clonotype. The V gene is TRBV12-3 or TRBV12-4, the J gene TRBJ2-2; the match to TRBD1 covers 7 bases. The length of the CDR3 is 15 residues. Trimming at V came to 4 bases and at J to 5 bases, leaving 7 bases not matched to a gene. As DNA, the CDR3 is TGTGCCAGCAGTTCAGAGACAGGGACAACCGGGGAGCTGTTTTTT. This translates into CASSSETGTTGELFF.

This clonotype was counted many times. The chain couples TRBV6-6 to TRBJ2-1; no firm D call. CDR3 length: 11 amino acids. The germline V gene encodes CDR1 MNHNY and CDR2 SVGAGI (reference sequence). The germline V and J ends were trimmed by 5 bases and 8 bases, with 7 bases remaining between them. DNA of the CDR3: TGTGCCAGCAGTCAACGGGATGAGCAGTTCTTC. It encodes CASSQRDEQFF.

This clonotype was counted ten times or more. The chain has TRBV5-1 and TRBJ1-1; D not resolved. Between the trimmed V and J ends, which lost 0 bases and 1 base, there was a span of 10 bases. Germline CDR1 is SGHRS and CDR2 is YFSETQ. The CDR3 is 15 residues long. CDR3 in DNA: TGCGCCAGCAGCTTGGATGGAAACCGGAACACTGAAGCTTTCTTT. It encodes CASSLDGNRNTEAFF.

The sample holds many counts of this clonotype. The rearrangement uses TRBV10-3 and TRBJ2-6; D uncertain. The CDR3 sequence is 13 residues long. V lost 11 bases to trimming and J lost 0 bases, with 8 bases between them. The germline V gene encodes CDR1 ENHRY and CDR2 SYGVKD. The CDR3 DNA reads TGTGCCGGGATGATCTCTGGGGCCAACGTCCTGACTTTC. This gives the protein CAGMISGANVLTF.

The table lists this clonotype with many counts. This chain joins TRBV20-1 and TRBJ2-7, with 8 bases identical to TRBD2. Per germline, CDR1 DFQATT and CDR2 SNEGSKA (reference sequence). This CDR3 contains 13 residues. The V segment lost 5 bases and the J segment 6 bases; nucleotides outside the gene matches: 9. CDR3 loop: CSAPGRGGLEQYF. The CDR3 DNA is TGCAGTGCTCCAGGTCGGGGGGGCCTCGAGCAGTACTTC.